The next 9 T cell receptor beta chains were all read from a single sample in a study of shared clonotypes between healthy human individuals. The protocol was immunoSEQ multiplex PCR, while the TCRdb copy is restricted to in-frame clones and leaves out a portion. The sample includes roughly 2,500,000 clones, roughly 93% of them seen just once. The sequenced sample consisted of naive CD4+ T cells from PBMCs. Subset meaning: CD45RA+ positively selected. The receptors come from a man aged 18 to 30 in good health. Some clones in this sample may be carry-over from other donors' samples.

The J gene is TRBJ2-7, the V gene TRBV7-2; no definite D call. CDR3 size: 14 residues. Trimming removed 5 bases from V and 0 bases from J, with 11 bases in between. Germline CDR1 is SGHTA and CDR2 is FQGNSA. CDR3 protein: CASSDHASSYEQYF. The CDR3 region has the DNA TGTGCCAGCAGCGACCACGCCAGCTCCTACGAGCAGTACTTC.

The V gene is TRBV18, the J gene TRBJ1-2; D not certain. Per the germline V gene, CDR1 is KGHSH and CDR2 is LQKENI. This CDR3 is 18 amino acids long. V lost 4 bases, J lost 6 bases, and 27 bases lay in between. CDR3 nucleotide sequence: TGTGCCAGCTCACAAGATAGTCCCCTAGTTTGGGGAAGTGATGGCTACACCTTC. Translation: CASSQDSPLVWGSDGYTF.

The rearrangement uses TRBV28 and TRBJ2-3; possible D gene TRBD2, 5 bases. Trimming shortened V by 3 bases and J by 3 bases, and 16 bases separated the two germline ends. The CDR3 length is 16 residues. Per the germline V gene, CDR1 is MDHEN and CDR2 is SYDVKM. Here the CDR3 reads CASSLGDSTGTDTQYF. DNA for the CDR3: TGTGCCAGCAGTTTGGGAGACTCCACCGGGACAGATACGCAGTATTTT. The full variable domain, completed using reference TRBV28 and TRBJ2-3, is DVKVTQSSRYLVKRTGEKVFLECVQDMDHENMFWYRQDPGLGLRLIYFSYDVKMKEKGDIPEGYSVSREKKERFSLILESASTNQTSMYLCASSLGDSTGTDTQYFGPGTRLTVL.

The CDR3 loop reads CASSLAGTPKEKLFF. CDR3 sequence (DNA): TGTGCCAGCAGCTTGGCCGGGACCCCCAAGGAAAAACTGTTTTTT. The V and J genes are TRBV5-6 and TRBJ1-4, with D possibly TRBD1 on 5 matching bases. The CDR3 is made up of 15 amino acids. With 0 bases removed from V and 8 bases from J, the gap between germline ends came to 14 bases. Germline-derived CDR1 and CDR2 are SGHDT and YYEEEE.

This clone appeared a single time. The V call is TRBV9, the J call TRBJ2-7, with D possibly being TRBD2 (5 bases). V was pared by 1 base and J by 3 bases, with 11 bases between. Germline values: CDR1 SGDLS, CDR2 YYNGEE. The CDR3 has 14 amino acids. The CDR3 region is CASSVSSGFYEQYF. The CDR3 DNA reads TGTGCCAGCAGCGTATCAAGCGGTTTCTACGAGCAGTACTTC. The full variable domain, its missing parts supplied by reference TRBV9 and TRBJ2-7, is DSGVTQTPKHLITATGQRVTLRCSPRSGDLSVYWYQQSLDQGLQFLIQYYNGEERAKGNILERFSAQQFPDLHSELNLSSLELGDSALYFCASSVSSGFYEQYFGPGTRLTVT.

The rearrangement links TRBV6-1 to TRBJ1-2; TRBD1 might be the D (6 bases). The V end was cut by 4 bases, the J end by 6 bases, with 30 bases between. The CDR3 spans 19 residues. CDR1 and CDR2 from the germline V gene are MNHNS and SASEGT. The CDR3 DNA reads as TGTGCCAGCAGTGGGGCGGCGGGACGGTCTGCGGGGGGCTCTCATGGCTACACCTTC. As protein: CASSGAAGRSAGGSHGYTF.

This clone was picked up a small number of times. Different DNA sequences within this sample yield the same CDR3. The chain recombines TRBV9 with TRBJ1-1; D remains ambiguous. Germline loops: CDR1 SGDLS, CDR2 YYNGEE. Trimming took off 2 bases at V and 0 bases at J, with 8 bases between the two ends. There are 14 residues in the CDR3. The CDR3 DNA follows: TGTGCCAGCAGCGTGGCACCCATGAACACTGAAGCTTTCTTT. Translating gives CASSVAPMNTEAFF.

As DNA, the CDR3 is TGCGTACATCCGCGGGGAAGTTCGAACGAGCAGTACTTC. It encodes CVHPRGSSNEQYF. The V call is TRBV4-3, the J call TRBJ2-7; a weak D match, TRBD2 (6 bases). Germline CDR1 reads LGHNA; CDR2 reads YSLEER. The CDR3 is 13 amino acids.

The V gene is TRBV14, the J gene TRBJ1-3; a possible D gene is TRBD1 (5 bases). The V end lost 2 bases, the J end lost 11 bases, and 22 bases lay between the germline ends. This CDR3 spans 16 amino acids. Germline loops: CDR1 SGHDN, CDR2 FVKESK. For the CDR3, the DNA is TGTGCCAGCAGCCAAAGTAGATACGTGGGCGGGACCCCCATATATTTT. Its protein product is CASSQSRYVGGTPIYF. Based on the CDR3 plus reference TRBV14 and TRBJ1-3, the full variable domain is EAGVTQFPSHSVIEKGQTVTLRCDPISGHDNLYWYRRVMGKEIKFLLHFVKESKQDESGMPNNRFLAERTGGTYSTLKVQPAELEDSGVYFCASSQSRYVGGTPIYFGEGSWLTVV.